A selection of T cell receptor beta chains follows, all from one sample in a study of regulatory T cells in long-lasting Graves disease. In TCRdb, the multiplex PCR reads were re-called with MiXCR into one record per CDR3 protein. The sample shows hundreds of thousands of distinct CDR3 sequences, around 20% of them seen only once. The starting material was peripheral blood mononuclear cells (PBMCs), obtained when the disease was refractory, from a patient treated with antithyroid drugs. Receptors originate from a female donor with Graves disease. The CDR3 runs from the conserved cysteine through the conserved F or W. Fields, in order: V gene, J gene, CDR3 protein.

>TRBV29-1|TRBJ2-6
CSVASFSGANVLTF
>TRBV27|TRBJ2-7
CASSVLAGDSYEQYF
>TRBV6-5|TRBJ2-7
CASSYSLAPTYEQYF
>TRBV19|TRBJ1-5
CASSIRARLLDSNQPQHF
>TRBV3-1|TRBJ1-2
CASSPSGPYGYTF
>TRBV7-9|TRBJ2-7
CASSGDGEQYF
>TRBV7-8|TRBJ1-5
CASSLGFAGANQPQHF
>TRBV18|TRBJ1-6
CASSPKTGASPLHF
>TRBV24-1|TRBJ1-1
CVTSSLTGRTFF
>TRBV28|TRBJ1-2
CASSRQVGYGYTF
>TRBV19|TRBJ2-7
CASRGNIYEQYF
>TRBV6-1|TRBJ1-5
CASSDRGGSNQPQHF